This T cell receptor beta chain derives from a study of circulating and synovial CD4+ cells in juvenile arthritis. The study, taken as a whole, reports: Vbeta family usage analysis did not detect the pathogenic-like versus bulk difference. Diversity here was lower than in bulk blood CD4 cells.

Samples derive from patients with active juvenile idiopathic arthritis. Clones were sequenced by immunoSEQ multiplex PCR, and TCRdb holds only the in-frame ones, with some missing. The table shows around 31,000 clones, with around 95% occurring only once. A remark on this clone: The antigen remains undetermined.

The V end lost 4 bases, the J end lost 7 bases, and 10 bases lay between the germline ends. Germline V gene lookup returns CDR1 DFQATT and CDR2 SNEGSKA (reference sequence). The CDR3 has 11 amino acids. V and J are TRBV20-1 and TRBJ1-1; TRBD1 is a possible D gene (5 bases). This receptor was taken from a human donor with juvenile idiopathic arthritis. Sequences were obtained from CD4+ T cells from blood. DNA for the CDR3: TGCAGTGCTACAGGGCCGGATGAAGCTTTCTTT. Translating it yields CSATGPDEAFF.